Listed below are T cell receptor beta chains from one sample, sequenced in a study of OX40 agonist ivuxolimab in advanced cancers. Data came from immunoSEQ multiplex PCR; TCRdb stores just in-frame clones and leaves some out. The sample has about 45,000 clones, under 95% seen once. Sequenced here: CD4+ or CD8+ T cells sorted from blood, sampled in a trial of the OX40 agonist ivuxolimab. The receptors shown here come from an adult with an advanced solid tumor such as melanoma, head and neck, liver or kidney cancer. Both conserved end residues are part of each CDR3. Each record gives: clone size, V gene, J gene, D gene, CDR3 protein, CDR3 DNA. The D gene is left open where the match is weak. Some rows mark clone size as missing; the rest say once, few, many or name a class of expanded clone.

abundance: once; v_gene: TRBV5-4; j_gene: TRBJ2-7; d_gene: -; CDR3aa: CASSLSPLGPRGPYEQYF; CDR3nt: TGTGCCAGCAGCTTATCACCCCTAGGCCCAAGGGGACCCTACGAGCAGTACTTC
abundance: -; v_gene: TRBV19; j_gene: TRBJ2-7; d_gene: -; CDR3aa: CATGVGASYEQYF; CDR3nt: TGTGCCACCGGTGTGGGGGCCTCCTACGAGCAGTACTTC
abundance: -; v_gene: TRBV13; j_gene: TRBJ1-6; d_gene: -; CDR3aa: CASSSGLSSYNSPLHF; CDR3nt: TGTGCCAGCAGCTCGGGTCTTAGCTCCTATAATTCACCCCTCCACTTT
abundance: -; v_gene: TRBV6-6; j_gene: TRBJ2-7; d_gene: -; CDR3aa: CASGVSYEQYF; CDR3nt: TGTGCCAGCGGGGTATCCTACGAGCAGTACTTC
abundance: -; v_gene: TRBV19; j_gene: TRBJ2-7; d_gene: TRBD1; CDR3aa: CASSSGQGSYEQYF; CDR3nt: TGTGCCAGTAGCTCCGGACAGGGGAGTTACGAGCAGTACTTC
abundance: -; v_gene: TRBV15; j_gene: TRBJ2-7; d_gene: -; CDR3aa: CATSRKGVSYEQYF; CDR3nt: TGTGCCACCAGCAGGAAGGGGGTTTCCTACGAGCAGTACTTC
abundance: -; v_gene: TRBV29-1; j_gene: TRBJ2-1; d_gene: -; CDR3aa: CSGEWTYNEQFF; CDR3nt: TGCAGCGGGGAATGGACCTACAATGAGCAGTTCTTC
abundance: -; v_gene: TRBV19; j_gene: TRBJ2-7; d_gene: -; CDR3aa: CASSIGKPYEQYF; CDR3nt: TGTGCCAGTAGTATAGGAAAACCCTACGAGCAGTACTTC
abundance: -; v_gene: TRBV28; j_gene: TRBJ2-1; d_gene: -; CDR3aa: CASSSLSDPANEQFF; CDR3nt: TGTGCCAGCAGTTCACTTTCCGACCCGGCAAATGAGCAGTTCTTC
abundance: -; v_gene: TRBV28; j_gene: TRBJ1-1; d_gene: TRBD1; CDR3aa: CASRQGMNTEAFF; CDR3nt: TGTGCCAGTCGACAGGGAATGAACACTGAAGCTTTCTTT